This T cell receptor beta chain comes out of a study of blood T cells in healthy people across ages. Next came a second PCR, run for about 7 to 11 cycles, which used a sample-barcoded 5' primer along with a J-beta primer mix. Unique molecular identifiers of 12 random nucleotides labeled each cDNA. TCRdb redid the calling of the 5' RACE reads with MiXCR, one entry per CDR3 protein. The sample carries approximately 580,000 distinct CDR3 sequences, more than 20% recorded once. At least 5.5 micrograms of total RNA were extracted per sample. The data were also submitted as part of a second study, on T cells of mothers and their children.

The source is a boy younger than 18 in good health. The specimen was blood.

The CDR3 region is CASRSDRGESYEQYF. CDR3 nucleotides: TGTGCCAGCAGATCGGACAGGGGGGAATCCTACGAGCAGTACTTC. The gene calls are TRBV28 and TRBJ2-7, with 10 bases that match TRBD1. With 6 bases clipped from V and 1 base from J, the junction kept 6 bases outside the gene matches. CDR3 length equals 15 residues. CDR1 and CDR2 (germline): MDHEN, SYDVKM.